What follows are 18 T cell receptor beta chains derived from one specimen sequenced in a study of cytomegalovirus exposure and HLA in healthy donors. Only in-frame clones appear in the TCRdb table, and some are missing; sequencing was by immunoSEQ multiplex PCR. The sample gives under 140,000 clones, 88% of which show up once; 1.4% is in the top ten. Input material: PBMCs. The receptors were gathered from a woman aged 25 to 45 in good health and CMV-seropositive.

This chain joins TRBV6-1 and TRBJ2-7; 11 positions match TRBD1. The CDR3 extends over 13 amino acids. The germline gives CDR1 MNHNS, CDR2 SASEGT. The ends lost 4 bases at V and 9 bases at J; junction bases unmatched: 5. Written as DNA, the CDR3 is TGTGCCAGCAGTGGGACAGGGGGCGTGGGGCAGTACTTC. It is translated as CASSGTGGVGQYF.

The chain couples TRBV6-1 to TRBJ2-2; 7 bases line up with TRBD1. The ends lost 6 bases at V and 0 bases at J; junction bases unmatched: 4. CDR1 MNHNS and CDR2 SASEGT come from the germline V gene. This CDR3 has 15 amino acids. Here the CDR3 DNA reads TGTGCCAGCAGGGGACAGCCGCCGAACACCGGGGAGCTGTTTTTT. Translation gives CASRGQPPNTGELFF.

The V and J genes are TRBV6-6 and TRBJ1-5; 9 nucleotides align to TRBD1. The CDR3 is 15 amino acids. Germline loops: CDR1 MNHNY, CDR2 SVGAGI (reference sequence). J lost 3 bases, V lost 6 bases, and 6 bases had no gene match. CDR3 in DNA: TGTGCCAGCAGACACCGGGACAGGGCCAATCAGCCCCAGCATTTT. This gives the protein CASRHRDRANQPQHF.

V is TRBV15 and J is TRBJ2-7, with D unresolved. Germline CDR1 is LNHNV and CDR2 is YYDKDF (reference sequence). V was clipped by 3 bases and J by 3 bases, with 6 bases between them. CDR3 length equals 12 residues. CDR3 sequence (DNA): TGTGCCACCAGCAGCCTTCTCTACGAGCAGTACTTC. This encodes CATSSLLYEQYF. Combining the CDR3 with reference TRBV15 and TRBJ2-7 gives the whole variable domain DAMVIQNPRYQVTQFGKPVTLSCSQTLNHNVMYWYQQKSSQAPKLLFHYYDKDFNNEADTPDNFQSRRPNTSFCFLDIRSPGLGDTAMYLCATSSLLYEQYFGPGTRLTVT.

J is TRBJ1-2 and V is TRBV30; D is undetermined. The CDR3 is 12 residues long. Germline values: CDR1 GTSNPN, CDR2 SVGIG (reference sequence). With 4 bases removed from V and 6 bases from J, the gap between germline ends came to 12 bases. The CDR3 region is CAWKGGGHGYTF. In DNA, the CDR3 is TGTGCCTGGAAAGGTGGTGGGCATGGCTACACCTTC.

In DNA, the CDR3 is TGCAGCGTTCTTCCTAGCGGCACCGGGGAGCTGTTTTTT. Protein product: CSVLPSGTGELFF. The chain has TRBV29-1 and TRBJ2-2; 7 bases agree with TRBD2. CDR1 is SQVTM, CDR2 ANQGSEA, per germline. V gave up 5 bases and J gave up 4 bases; unmatched junction bases: 4. This CDR3 region has 13 residues.

V and J are TRBV5-1 and TRBJ2-3; 8 bases agree with TRBD2. V was clipped by 1 base and J by 5 bases; unmatched bases: 6. Per germline, CDR1 SGHRS and CDR2 YFSETQ. The CDR3 is 15 residues long. The CDR3: CASSLSGTSLDTQYF. Here the CDR3 DNA reads TGCGCCAGCAGCTTGAGCGGGACTAGTCTAGATACGCAGTATTTT.

This chain joins TRBV6-1 and TRBJ2-5; 9 bases map to TRBD2. The CDR3 spans 15 residues. Germline-derived CDR1 and CDR2 are MNHNS and SASEGT. V gave up 3 bases and J gave up 4 bases; unmatched junction bases: 6. CDR3 residues: CASSELSGGRETQYF. For the CDR3, the DNA is TGTGCCAGCAGTGAGCTTAGCGGGGGAAGAGAGACCCAGTACTTC.

Only one count was recorded for this clone. The chain joins TRBV4-2 to TRBJ1-5, with D unclear. The germline V gene has CDR1 LGHNA and CDR2 YNFKEQ. Trimming pared 3 bases from V and 4 bases from J, leaving 7 bases between. This CDR3 has 13 residues. In DNA form, the CDR3 reads TGTGCCAGCAGCCAGGCACCAAATCAGCCCCAGCATTTT. This sequence encodes CASSQAPNQPQHF.

DNA of the CDR3: TGTGCCAGCAGTCGCGGATTTGGGTATGGCTACACCTTC. Its protein is CASSRGFGYGYTF. The genes are TRBV5-6 and TRBJ1-2; D remains ambiguous. The CDR3 is 13 residues long. The germline V gene has CDR1 SGHDT and CDR2 YYEEEE. V lost 5 bases, J lost 5 bases, and 13 bases lay in between. The full variable domain, rest sourced from reference TRBV5-6 and TRBJ1-2, is DAGVTQSPTHLIKTRGQQVTLRCSPKSGHDTVSWYQQALGQGPQFIFQYYEEEERQRGNFPDRFSGHQFPNYSSELNVNALLLGDSALYLCASSRGFGYGYTFGSGTRLTVV.

The DNA of the CDR3 is TGTGCCAGCAGCCCCTCCTTGACTAGCGGGGGAGGCAATGAGCAGTTCTTC. Residues: CASSPSLTSGGGNEQFF. This rearrangement joins TRBV7-3 to TRBJ2-1; 12 bases agree with TRBD2. The CDR3 is made up of 17 amino acids. Germline-derived CDR1 and CDR2 are SGHTA and FQGTGA. Trimming removed 5 bases from V and 6 bases from J; junction bases left unmatched: 11.

The V call is TRBV2, the J call TRBJ2-7; 12 positions match TRBD2. CDR1 is SNHLY and CDR2 is FYNNEI in the germline V gene. J lost 6 bases, V lost 3 bases, and 6 bases had no gene match. The CDR3 extends over 15 amino acids. Here the CDR3 reads CASSDRLAGAGEQYF. The CDR3 bases are TGTGCCAGCAGTGATCGACTAGCGGGGGCTGGCGAGCAGTACTTC.

The chain joins TRBV15 to TRBJ2-1; D gene uncertain. V lost 1 base and J lost 2, with 3 bases in between. The CDR3 is made up of 13 amino acids. Germline V gene lookup returns CDR1 LNHNV and CDR2 YYDKDF (reference sequence). CDR3: CATSRGPYNEQFF. The CDR3 DNA reads as TGTGCCACCAGCAGAGGGCCCTACAATGAGCAGTTCTTC.

The rearrangement links TRBV9 to TRBJ2-2, with TRBD2 matching over 7 bases. Germline lookup yields CDR1 SGDLS and CDR2 YYNGEE. The V and J ends lost 4 bases and 3 bases, in that order; junction bases with no gene match: 6. The CDR3 spans 15 residues. CDR3 DNA sequence: TGTGCCAGCAGCCCGACTAGCAGCCACACCGGGGAGCTGTTTTTT. Translated: CASSPTSSHTGELFF.

CDR3 coding DNA: TGTGCCAGCAGTTACTCGAGATGGGAGCAGTACTTC. It codes for CASSYSRWEQYF. V is TRBV6-6 and J is TRBJ2-7, with D hard to call. V was clipped by 0 bases and J by 7 bases, with 7 bases between them. The CDR3 loop spans 12 amino acids. CDR1 MNHNY and CDR2 SVGAGI come from the germline V gene (reference sequence).

V gene TRBV4-3 combines with J gene TRBJ1-1; D remains unclear. Per germline, CDR1 LGHNA and CDR2 YSLEER. Trimming left V 0 bases short and J 3 bases short, with 17 bases between. The CDR3 spans 17 residues. Written as DNA, the CDR3 is TGCGCCAGCAGCCAAGATCCAGCCACCGGGTGGTACACTGAAGCTTTCTTT. This gives the protein CASSQDPATGWYTEAFF.

This chain links TRBV19 with TRBJ2-2; 11 bases are shared with TRBD1. Losses at the gene ends were 5 bases for V and 8 bases for J; bases not matched to a gene: 10. The CDR3 is 16 residues long. Germline CDR1 LNHDA, CDR2 SQIVND (reference sequence). CDR3 sequence (DNA): TGTGCCAGTAGTTCCCGGACAGGGGGCTGGGGAGGGGAGCTGTTTTTT. It yields the protein CASSSRTGGWGGELFF.

This chain joins TRBV27 and TRBJ2-4, with 7 bases identical to TRBD1. V was pared by 5 bases and J by 0 bases, with 13 bases of the junction left unmatched. The CDR3 sequence is 18 residues long. Germline values: CDR1 MNHEY, CDR2 SMNVEV (reference sequence). The CDR3, as DNA: TGTGCCAGCAGTCCCCTCCGGGACAGAGCTTTAGCCAAAAACATTCAGTACTTC. Protein product: CASSPLRDRALAKNIQYF.